The 14 T cell receptor beta chains listed next were all sequenced from one sample in a study of human T cells and chemical hapten exposure (dated by TCRdb to the early 2020s). The time point label for this specimen denotes: patch test 1, 2 weeks after DPC sensitization. This sample's treatment or condition label indicates: therapeutic diphenylcyclopropenone sensitization with weekly scalp DPC. Libraries were prepared through RACE. Instrument on record: NextSeq 500. TCRdb applied fastp at Q25 and MiXCR to the public reads, then kept only in-frame beta chains. Each entry merges the rows of one CDR3 protein and shows their most common DNA and genes. The sample records some 49,000 distinct CDR3 sequences, about 9% of which are singletons. The ten top clones hold 4.5% of the sample. This sample comprised whole blood, obtained in connection with sensitization to the hapten diphenylcyclopropenone (DPC). The receptors originated from a woman aged 50 to 60 with alopecia areata. Some clones in this sample may be carry-over from other donors' samples.

The sample holds many counts of this clonotype. This chain joins TRBV6-1 and TRBJ2-6; TRBD1 matches at 7 bases. The junction had 4 bases not matched to a gene; V was cut back by 7 bases and J by 1 base. This CDR3 contains 15 residues. Germline values: CDR1 MNHNS, CDR2 SASEGT. CDR3 bases: TGTGCCAGCATTTTGACAGGGTCTGGGGCCAACGTCCTGACTTTC. Translation: CASILTGSGANVLTF.

This chain's CDR3 is CASSLSLLGMGNTGELFF. For the CDR3, the DNA is TGTGCCAGCAGCTTATCCCTCTTAGGGATGGGCAACACCGGGGAGCTGTTTTTT. This chain connects TRBV7-7 to TRBJ2-2; D is undetermined. Germline CDR1 SSHAT, CDR2 FNYEAQ (reference sequence). The CDR3 consists of 18 residues. Trimming left V 2 bases short and J 2 bases short, with 18 bases between. The entire variable domain, with the rest obtained from reference TRBV7-7 and TRBJ2-2, is as follows: GAGVSQSPRYKVTKRGQDVTLRCDPISSHATLYWYQQALGQGPEFLTYFNYEAQPDKSGLPSDRFSAERPEGSISTLTIQRTEQRDSAMYRCASSLSLLGMGNTGELFFGEGSRLTVL.

This clonotype appeared many times. The genes are TRBV4-2 and TRBJ2-1; 13 nucleotides line up with TRBD2. Germline V gene data show CDR1 as LGHNA and CDR2 as YNFKEQ. The CDR3 length is 19 residues. The V gene end was trimmed by 0 bases and the J gene end by 3 bases; junction bases not matched to a gene: 8. CDR3 coding DNA: TGTGCCAGCAGCCAAGATCACCGTAGGACTAGCGGGAGCTACAATGAGCAGTTCTTC. This translates into CASSQDHRRTSGSYNEQFF.

This clonotype came up many times. The J gene is TRBJ2-1, the V gene TRBV4-3; 10 nucleotides match TRBD2. With V trimmed by 2 bases and J by 6 bases, 10 bases remained unmatched. CDR1 and CDR2 from the germline V gene are LGHNA and YSLEER. The CDR3 sequence is 17 residues long. The DNA of the CDR3 is TGCGCCAGCAGCCAAAGTAGCGGGAGGCTTCCTGCCAATGAGCAGTTCTTC. It codes for CASSQSSGRLPANEQFF.

This clonotype has at least ten counts. The chain has TRBV24-1 and TRBJ1-3; D gene uncertain. This CDR3 is 15 amino acids long. Trimming left V 2 bases short and J 0 bases short, with 7 bases between. In germline, CDR1 is KGHDR, CDR2 SFDVKD. This CDR3 is CATSDSSDSGNTIYF. The CDR3 nucleotides are TGTGCCACCAGTGATTCCAGCGACTCTGGAAACACCATATATTTT.

This clonotype has a count of ten or more. This chain joins TRBV4-1 and TRBJ2-1, with TRBD2 matching over 12 bases. The CDR3 sequence is 16 residues long. After removal of 2 bases from V and 4 bases from J, the junction contained 3 bases not matched to a gene. Germline lookup yields CDR1 MGHRA and CDR2 YSYEKL. The chain's CDR3 is CASSQLLAGGYNEQFF. The CDR3 nucleotides read TGCGCCAGCAGCCAACTACTAGCGGGAGGATACAATGAGCAGTTCTTC.

The genes are TRBV28 and TRBJ2-7; D is ambiguous. Germline CDR1 reads MDHEN; CDR2 reads SYDVKM. Trimming left V 4 bases short and J 9 bases short, with 10 bases between. This CDR3 spans 11 amino acids. CDR3 coding DNA: TGTGCCAGCAGTTACAGAGGCGTGCAGTACTTC. Residues: CASSYRGVQYF. The complete variable domain, with remaining parts taken from reference TRBV28 and TRBJ2-7, reads DVKVTQSSRYLVKRTGEKVFLECVQDMDHENMFWYRQDPGLGLRLIYFSYDVKMKEKGDIPEGYSVSREKKERFSLILESASTNQTSMYLCASSYRGVQYFGPGTRLTVT.

The table lists this clonotype with a few counts. The chain employs TRBV30 and TRBJ2-2; no reliable D call. V lost 7 bases and J 2 bases, leaving 14 bases between the germline ends. In germline, CDR1 is GTSNPN, CDR2 SVGIG (reference sequence). The length of the CDR3 is 14 residues. The CDR3 protein is CALRSDGNTGELFF. Here the CDR3 DNA reads TGTGCCTTGAGGAGCGATGGTAACACCGGGGAGCTGTTTTTT.

The chain combines TRBV9 with TRBJ2-7, with TRBD2 matching over 8 bases. V lost 4 bases, J lost 3 bases, and 9 bases stayed unmatched. The CDR3 covers 15 residues. Germline lookup yields CDR1 SGDLS and CDR2 YYNGEE. The CDR3 region has the DNA TGTGCCAGCAGCCCAAGAGTAAGCGGGAGCTACGAGCAGTACTTC. It yields the protein CASSPRVSGSYEQYF. Based on the CDR3 plus reference TRBV9 and TRBJ2-7, the full variable domain is DSGVTQTPKHLITATGQRVTLRCSPRSGDLSVYWYQQSLDQGLQFLIQYYNGEERAKGNILERFSAQQFPDLHSELNLSSLELGDSALYFCASSPRVSGSYEQYFGPGTRLTVT.

This clonotype has ten or more counts. This chain connects TRBV4-3 to TRBJ2-7; TRBD1 agrees at 7 bases. There are 16 residues in the CDR3. The germline V gene encodes CDR1 LGHNA and CDR2 YSLEER. V lost 4 bases and J lost 1; bases outside the gene matches: 10. CDR3 sequence: CASSPRTGPGSYEQYF. The CDR3 DNA is TGCGCCAGCAGCCCCAGGACAGGCCCAGGTTCCTACGAGCAGTACTTC.

The chain links TRBV5-1 to TRBJ1-1; 7 bases align to TRBD1. Germline CDR1 reads SGHRS; CDR2 reads YFSETQ. CDR3 length equals 14 residues. J was trimmed by 5 bases and V by 3 bases; bases with no gene match: 7. The CDR3 here is CASSSVTTGTEAFF. The CDR3, as DNA: TGCGCCAGCAGCTCCGTGACGACAGGGACTGAAGCTTTCTTT.

This clonotype has ten or more counts. V is TRBV21-1 and J is TRBJ1-2; whether TRBD1, the table's D call, matches the DNA was not checked. TRBV21-1 is a pseudogene locus. This CDR3 is 16 amino acids long. CDR3 in amino acids: CASSKVSPRTNYGYTF. The CDR3 DNA reads TGTGCCAGCAGCAAAGTTAGCCCCCGGACTAACTATGGCTACACCTTC.

This clonotype was seen ten or more times. The chain employs TRBV3-1 and TRBJ1-1, with D possibly TRBD1 on 5 matching bases. Trimming cost V 4 bases and J 3 bases, with 9 bases left between them. Germline CDR1 LGHDT, CDR2 YNNKEL (reference sequence). CDR3 length equals 13 residues. This CDR3 reads CASSLDRYTEAFF. The DNA of the CDR3 is TGTGCCAGCAGCCTAGACAGATACACTGAAGCTTTCTTT.

This clonotype was counted ten times or more. The V call is TRBV5-5, the J call TRBJ2-5; D ambiguous. This CDR3 is 12 amino acids long. Germline V gives CDR1 SGHKS, CDR2 YYEKEE (reference sequence). With 0 bases removed from V and 5 bases from J, the gap between germline ends came to 5 bases. CDR3 bases: TGTGCCAGCAGCTTGGTTTCGGAGACCCAGTACTTC. Translating gives CASSLVSETQYF.